This T cell receptor beta chain appears in the sequencing data of a study of shared clonotypes between healthy human individuals. Profiled with immunoSEQ multiplex PCR; TCRdb holds only in-frame clones, not every one. The table includes roughly 2.6 million clones, around 94% detected once. Findings and limits, study-wide: Rarefaction analysis demonstrated incomplete sorted-subset sequencing notwithstanding large depth.

Of note for this clone: The antigen remains undetermined.

A split of CD4+ cells into CD45RA+ naive and CD45RA-negative memory subsets was performed. This TCR was recovered from a man between 18 and 29 years old in good health. Sequencing was performed on naive CD4+ T cells sorted from blood. This sample's subset: CD45RA+ positively selected.

For the CDR3, the DNA is TGTGCCAGCAGTCTCATCGGGCCTACCGGGGAGCTGTTTTTT. This sequence encodes CASSLIGPTGELFF. The J gene is TRBJ2-2, the V gene TRBV28, with D uncertain. V dropped 5 bases and J dropped 5 bases, with 12 bases sitting between them. Germline V gene lookup returns CDR1 MDHEN and CDR2 SYDVKM. The CDR3 has 14 residues.